This TCR beta chain was recorded in a study of OX40 agonist ivuxolimab in advanced cancers. Whole-study context: Cohort: about 82% men, mean age 60, aged roughly 23 to 79.

Germline V lookup: CDR1 SGDLS, CDR2 YYNGEE. The CDR3 totals 15 residues. Trimming pared 4 bases from V and 1 base from J, leaving 12 bases between. The method was immunoSEQ multiplex PCR; TCRdb's version includes in-frame clones alone and lacks a portion of them. The sample lists roughly 50,000 clones, roughly 91% occurring once. Source: CD4+ or CD8+ T cells sorted from blood, taken in a trial of the OX40 agonist ivuxolimab. This chain links TRBV9 with TRBJ2-1; D gene uncertain. This sequence originates from an adult with an advanced solid tumor such as melanoma, head and neck, liver or kidney cancer. Here the CDR3 DNA reads TGTGCCAGCAGCCCCGTAGCTATTTCCTACAATGAGCAGTTCTTC. It specifies CASSPVAISYNEQFF.